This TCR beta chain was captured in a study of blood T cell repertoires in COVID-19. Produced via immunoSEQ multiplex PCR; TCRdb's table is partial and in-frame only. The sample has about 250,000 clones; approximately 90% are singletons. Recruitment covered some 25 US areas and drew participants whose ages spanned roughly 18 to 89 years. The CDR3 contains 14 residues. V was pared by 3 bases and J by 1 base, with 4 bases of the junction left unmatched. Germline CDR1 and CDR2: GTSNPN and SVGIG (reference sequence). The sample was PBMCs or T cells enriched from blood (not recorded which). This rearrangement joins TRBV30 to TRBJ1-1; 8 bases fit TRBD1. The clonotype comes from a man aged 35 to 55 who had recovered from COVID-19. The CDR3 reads CAWRVQGGNTEAFF. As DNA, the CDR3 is TGTGCCTGGAGGGTACAGGGGGGGAACACTGAAGCTTTCTTT.